The next 26 T cell receptor beta chains were all read from a single sample in a study of blood T cells in healthy people across ages. Alongside a J-beta primer mix, a sample-barcoded 5' primer served in a second PCR lasting about 7 to 12 cycles. Each CDR3 protein gets one entry after TCRdb re-called the 5' RACE reads with MiXCR. This table has approximately 1,100,000 distinct CDR3 sequences, less than 50% appearing once. Sequencing was performed on blood. Receptors originate from a woman aged 60-75 years in good health.

This clonotype has just a few counts. The V call is TRBV19, the J call TRBJ2-1; D gene unclear. The CDR3 sequence is 11 residues long. V was cut by 2 bases and J by 5 bases, with 1 base left in between. Germline assignment: CDR1 LNHDA and CDR2 SQIVND (reference sequence). In DNA, the CDR3 is TGTGCCAGTAGTATACACAATGAGCAGTTCTTC. It translates to CASSIHNEQFF.

Worth noting for this clonotype: At one boundary the junction diverges from the germline segment, which might be a read error. CDR3 loop: CASRTGTGGRQCF. CDR3 nucleotides: TGTGCCAGCAGAACCGGGACAGGGGGGAGGCAGTGCTTC. The chain employs TRBV6-5 and TRBJ2-5, with 11 bases aligning to TRBD1. The CDR3 has 13 amino acids. CDR1 and CDR2 (germline): MNHEY, SVGAGI.

The rearrangement links TRBV7-9 to TRBJ2-7, with a possible D match to TRBD1 (5 bases). The J call could be wrong; TRBJ2-5 is a better fit for the DNA end. Germline CDR1 is SEHNR and CDR2 is FQNEAQ (reference sequence). This CDR3 comprises 14 residues. CDR3 in amino acids: CASSLGDREETQYF. For the CDR3, the DNA is TGTGCCAGCAGCTTGGGCGACAGAGAAGAGACCCAGTACTTC.

This clonotype was detected only a few times. This chain joins TRBV19 and TRBJ1-5, with a possible D match to TRBD1 (6 bases). In germline, CDR1 is LNHDA, CDR2 SQIVND (reference sequence). V lost 5 bases and J 6 bases, leaving 17 bases between the germline ends. The CDR3 is made up of 15 amino acids. CDR3 DNA: TGTGCCAGTAGTCCCTACCCAGGGGAAGGTCAGCCCCAGCATTTT. This sequence encodes CASSPYPGEGQPQHF.

This sequence joins TRBV5-1 and TRBJ2-5; tentatively, D is TRBD1 or TRBD2 (6 bases each). The germline V and J ends were trimmed by 0 bases and 11 bases, with 23 bases remaining between them. The length of the CDR3 is 16 residues. Germline-derived CDR1 and CDR2 are SGHRS and YFSETQ. This CDR3 is CASSLGGGLSNNEQYF. CDR3 DNA: TGCGCCAGCAGCTTGGGAGGGGGACTCAGCAACAATGAGCAGTACTTC.

The chain employs TRBV25-1 and TRBJ2-1, with D possibly being TRBD1 (6 bases). Germline V gene sequence: CDR1 MGHDK, CDR2 SYGVNS. The CDR3 is 16 residues long. The V end lost 3 bases, the J end lost 5 bases, and 17 bases lay between the germline ends. CDR3 in amino acids: CASSDRDRTNHNEQFF. The CDR3, as DNA: TGTGCCAGCAGTGACCGAGACAGGACCAATCACAATGAGCAGTTCTTC.

The chain uses TRBV7-9 and TRBJ2-1; 14 bases are a match to TRBD2. V dropped 2 bases and J dropped 0; count of bases not matched to a gene: 9. There are 20 residues in the CDR3. Per the germline V gene, CDR1 is SEHNR and CDR2 is FQNEAQ (reference sequence). This CDR3 reads CASSLWGLAGAGGSYNEQFF. The DNA of the CDR3 is TGTGCCAGCAGCTTATGGGGACTAGCGGGAGCGGGGGGCTCCTACAATGAGCAGTTCTTC.

The chain carries TRBV24-1 and TRBJ1-2; the D is unclear. This CDR3 region has 13 residues. Germline V gives CDR1 KGHDR, CDR2 SFDVKD. The germline V and J ends were trimmed by 3 bases and 4 bases, with 8 bases remaining between them. CDR3 coding DNA: TGTGCCACCAGTGATCCAGCGGGCTATGGCTACACCTTC. Translated, it gives CATSDPAGYGYTF.

The chain combines TRBV12-3 or TRBV12-4 with TRBJ2-3; 7 bases line up with TRBD2. This CDR3 spans 15 amino acids. V shed 1 base, J shed 4 bases, and the junction held 5 bases outside the gene matches. The CDR3 DNA reads TGTGCCAGCAGTTTAGTGGCTAGCGGCCCAGATACGCAGTATTTT. This gives the protein CASSLVASGPDTQYF.

This clonotype came up a few times. The rearrangement uses TRBV29-1 and TRBJ2-3, with D maybe TRBD1 (5 bases). In germline, CDR1 is SQVTM, CDR2 ANQGSEA. V was trimmed by 7 bases and J by 1 base, leaving 12 bases between them. This CDR3 comprises 13 residues. The CDR3 spells CSDYRPRTDTQYF. As DNA, the CDR3 is TGCAGCGACTACAGGCCTCGCACAGATACGCAGTATTTT.

This clonotype was counted between two and nine times. The rearrangement links TRBV4-1 to TRBJ2-7, with 14 nucleotides matching TRBD2. CDR3 length equals 18 residues. Germline trimming cut 1 base from V and 2 bases from J; bases unmatched to any gene: 7. Germline-derived CDR1 and CDR2 are MGHRA and YSYEKL. CDR3 loop: CASSQGGLAGANPYEQYF. The CDR3 bases are TGCGCCAGCAGCCAAGGGGGACTAGCGGGAGCCAATCCCTACGAGCAGTACTTC.

This chain connects TRBV20-1 to TRBJ2-7; 7 bases are a match to TRBD2. The germline V gene has CDR1 DFQATT and CDR2 SNEGSKA (reference sequence). The CDR3 runs to 16 residues. Germline trimming cut 3 bases from V and 4 bases from J; bases unmatched to any gene: 15. The CDR3 nucleotides read TGCAGTGCTAGGCCCGCCTGGGCGGGAGCTACGTACGAGCAGTACTTC. Translation: CSARPAWAGATYEQYF.

The genes are TRBV20-1 and TRBJ2-1, with TRBD2 matching over 11 bases. The CDR3 has 14 amino acids. CDR1 is DFQATT, CDR2 SNEGSKA, per germline (reference sequence). Germline trimming cut 6 bases from V and 9 bases from J; bases unmatched to any gene: 10. The CDR3 sequence is CSAPTSGRRGEQFF. Written as DNA, the CDR3 is TGCAGTGCGCCAACTAGCGGGAGAAGGGGTGAGCAGTTCTTC.

This clonotype came up a few times. J is TRBJ2-5 and V is TRBV20-1; D uncertain. Trimming stripped 3 bases from V and 5 bases from J, with 16 bases between. Per germline, CDR1 DFQATT and CDR2 SNEGSKA (reference sequence). The CDR3 length is 14 residues. CDR3 DNA sequence: TGCAGTGCTAGCTCCGGGCTTAGTTCGGAGACCCAGTACTTC. Encoded protein: CSASSGLSSETQYF.

The rearrangement links TRBV20-1 to TRBJ2-7, with TRBD1 matching 9 bases. The closer fit of TRBJ2-5 to the DNA end suggests the J call may be wrong. In germline, CDR1 is DFQATT, CDR2 SNEGSKA (reference sequence). CDR3 size: 13 residues. The CDR3 is CSARDRGRETQYF. The CDR3, as DNA: TGCAGTGCTAGGGACAGGGGTAGAGAGACCCAGTACTTC.

This clonotype came up once. The chain combines TRBV5-1 with TRBJ1-5, with 7 bases that match TRBD1. The CDR3 is 13 residues long. After removal of 4 bases from V and 6 bases from J, the junction contained 4 bases not matched to a gene. The germline CDR1 and CDR2 sequences are SGHRS and YFSETQ. CDR3 sequence: CASSTQGGQPQHF. CDR3 DNA: TGCGCCAGCAGCACTCAGGGGGGTCAGCCCCAGCATTTT.

The chain links TRBV29-1 to TRBJ2-3, with D possibly matching TRBD1 (7 bases). Between the trimmed V and J ends, which lost 7 bases and 0 bases, there was a span of 11 bases. The CDR3 is 13 amino acids. From germline, CDR1 is SQVTM and CDR2 ANQGSEA. CDR3 in amino acids: CSDQGGSTDTQYF. The CDR3 DNA reads as TGCAGCGATCAGGGGGGAAGCACAGATACGCAGTATTTT.

In this sample, this clonotype turned up a few times. The chain uses TRBV9 and TRBJ2-7; D gene unclear. V lost 4 bases to trimming and J lost 0 bases, with 14 bases between them. Germline values: CDR1 SGDLS, CDR2 YYNGEE. The CDR3 has 15 residues. The CDR3: CASSSRVTDSYEQYF. CDR3 nucleotide sequence: TGTGCCAGCAGCTCACGGGTAACCGACTCCTACGAGCAGTACTTC.

The chain links TRBV2 to TRBJ2-7; D could derive from TRBD1 or TRBD2 (5 bases each). Trimming took 5 bases from V and 3 from J, leaving 14 bases between them. This CDR3 region has 14 residues. Germline V CDR1 and CDR2: SNHLY, FYNNEI. DNA for the CDR3: TGTGCCAGCAGTTTATCGGGACGGCTCTACGAGCAGTACTTC. Its protein product is CASSLSGRLYEQYF.

The gene calls are TRBV5-5 and TRBJ2-1, with a tentative D call TRBD2 (5 bases). The germline gives CDR1 SGHKS, CDR2 YYEKEE (reference sequence). CDR3 size: 15 residues. V lost 0 bases and J lost 5, with 12 bases in between. CDR3 residues: CASSLDPGVNNEQFF. The DNA of the CDR3 is TGTGCCAGCAGCTTGGATCCCGGGGTTAACAATGAGCAGTTCTTC.

This clonotype showed up just once. The rearrangement links TRBV20-1 to TRBJ1-6; D gene unclear. Trimming took off 0 bases at V and 14 bases at J, with 14 bases between the two ends. The CDR3 is 13 residues long. Germline V lookup: CDR1 DFQATT, CDR2 SNEGSKA (reference sequence). As DNA, the CDR3 is TGCAGTGCTAGAGAAGCAGGACCCACGGCCCTCCACTTT. It encodes CSAREAGPTALHF.

The table lists this clonotype with a few counts. The chain uses TRBV11-2 and TRBJ2-7; D may be TRBD1 (5 bases). Germline CDR1 SGHAT, CDR2 FQNNGV. The CDR3 extends over 13 amino acids. The V end was cut by 2 bases, the J end by 6 bases, with 11 bases between. CDR3 in amino acids: CASSLTRAGEQYF. DNA for the CDR3: TGTGCCAGCAGCTTAACCAGGGCCGGCGAGCAGTACTTC.

This CDR3 reads CASSLQFYEQYF. The CDR3 region has the DNA TGTGCCAGCAGCCTACAGTTCTACGAGCAGTACTTC. This chain connects TRBV7-8 to TRBJ2-7; D remains unclear. CDR1 SGHVS and CDR2 FQNEAQ come from the germline V gene. Between the trimmed V and J ends, which lost 5 bases and 3 bases, there was a span of 8 bases. CDR3 size: 12 residues.

In the case of this clonotype: Given a much more abundant clone one base away, this may be a read error. The rearrangement uses TRBV7-9 and TRBJ2-1; D call uncertain. This CDR3 has 14 amino acids. Germline CDR1 and CDR2: SEHNR and FQNEAQ (reference sequence). CDR3 protein: CASSPTDGDNGQFF. As DNA, the CDR3 is TGTGCCAGCAGCCCAACCGACGGAGACAATGGGCAGTTCTTC.

The rearrangement links TRBV3-1 to TRBJ1-5; D unresolved. V was cut by 1 base and J by 14 bases, with 21 bases left in between. Germline-derived CDR1 and CDR2 are LGHDT and YNNKEL (reference sequence). The CDR3 loop spans 15 amino acids. The CDR3 bases are TGTGCCAGCAGCCAAGGTATAAAAGGTGTGGCCCCGGAGCATTTT. It translates to CASSQGIKGVAPEHF.

This clonotype appeared a few times. This rearrangement joins TRBV7-9 to TRBJ2-6; D is ambiguous. Trimming left V 1 base short and J 4 bases short, with 5 bases between. This CDR3 region has 14 residues. Germline V CDR1 and CDR2: SEHNR, FQNEAQ (reference sequence). CDR3 in amino acids: CASSLVEGANVLTF. Here the CDR3 DNA reads TGTGCCAGCAGCTTAGTGGAGGGGGCCAACGTCCTGACTTTC.